Presented here are 32 T cell receptor beta chains from one specimen sequenced in a study of tumor and adjacent non-tumor tissue in lung cancer. A modified ARM-PCR protocol with three rounds of nested PCR amplified TCRbeta. TCRdb re-called the multiplex PCR reads through MiXCR, storing one row per CDR3 protein. The data show approximately 65,000 distinct CDR3 sequences, almost 60% seen once. The template was RNA from unsorted bulk tissue. Sequencing was done on a sample of lung tumor tissue. The receptors come from a man aged 50-59 years with non-small cell lung cancer.

On this clonotype itself: This may come from a read error, since a much larger clone is one base off. V is TRBV7-6 and J is TRBJ2-2; D gene ambiguous. The germline CDR1 and CDR2 sequences are SGHVS and FNYEAQ. CDR3 length equals 14 residues. The V end was cut by 3 bases, the J end by 7 bases, with 12 bases between. As DNA, the CDR3 is TGTGCCAGCAGCTTTGGCCCTTCTCTCGGGGAGCTGTTTTTT. It translates to CASSFGPSLGELFF.

Notes on this clonotype: The CDR3 carries no conserved terminal phenylalanine or tryptophan, so it likely arises from a read error. DNA of the CDR3: TGTGCCAGCCGGACTAACTCCTACGAGCAGTACATC. Translated: CASRTNSYEQYI. V and J are TRBV11-2 and TRBJ2-7; D may be TRBD2 (6 bases). There are 12 residues in the CDR3. The germline V gene encodes CDR1 SGHAT and CDR2 FQNNGV. V was cut by 8 bases and J by 0 bases, with 8 bases left in between.

In this sample, this clonotype turned up once. The gene calls are TRBV25-1 and TRBJ2-7; the D gene is possibly TRBD1 (6 bases). There are 15 residues in the CDR3. Germline CDR1 reads MGHDK; CDR2 reads SYGVNS. V was cut by 5 bases and J by 9 bases, with 23 bases left in between. The CDR3 bases are TGTGCCAGCAGTCCAGTGCGGACAGACGCCTCCGTGCAGTACTTC. Translated, it gives CASSPVRTDASVQYF.

The J gene is TRBJ2-7, the V gene TRBV11-1; D not resolved. Germline V gives CDR1 SGHAT, CDR2 FQDESV (reference sequence). V was shortened by 5 bases and J by 10 bases, with 18 bases between the two germline ends. The CDR3 length is 13 residues. The CDR3 sequence: CASSPGPRTEQYF. CDR3 nucleotide sequence: TGTGCCAGCAGCCCCGGCCCCAGGACCGAACAGTACTTC.

This clonotype is judged medium-sized. The chain combines TRBV7-8 with TRBJ2-7, with D possibly TRBD1 on 6 matching bases. The V end lost 0 bases, the J end lost 0 bases, and 6 bases lay between the germline ends. CDR3 length: 14 residues. Germline lookup yields CDR1 SGHVS and CDR2 FQNEAQ. The CDR3 here is CASSLAGGSYEQYF. CDR3 nucleotides: TGTGCCAGCAGCTTAGCAGGGGGCTCCTACGAGCAGTACTTC.

This chain uses TRBV6-1 with TRBJ2-1; 10 positions agree with TRBD1. The V gene's germline CDR1 is MNHNS and CDR2 SASEGT. J gave up 5 bases and V 3 bases, and 4 bases lay outside the gene matches. This CDR3 region has 15 residues. DNA of the CDR3: TGTGCCAGCAGTGAGGGACAGGGGCCCCACAATGAGCAGTTCTTC. Protein: CASSEGQGPHNEQFF.

This clonotype was seen ten or more times. The CDR3 coding sequence is TGTGCCAGCACCTCAATTGGTCAGGGGACTAACTATGGCTACACCTTC. Translated, it gives CASTSIGQGTNYGYTF. The chain links TRBV16 to TRBJ1-2; a weak D match, TRBD1 (6 bases). The ends were cut back, 7 bases at V and 0 bases at J, with 18 bases in the middle. The CDR3 totals 16 residues. Germline V gene data show CDR1 as KGHSY and CDR2 as FQNENV.

The chain couples TRBV7-9 to TRBJ1-1; TRBD1 might be the D (5 bases). The CDR3 loop spans 15 amino acids. CDR1 is SEHNR, CDR2 FQNEAQ, per germline (reference sequence). The V end lost 5 bases, the J end lost 2 bases, and 15 bases lay between the germline ends. CDR3 region: CASSPGYGGNTEAFF. The CDR3 nucleotides read TGTGCCAGCAGCCCGGGTTACGGGGGAAACACTGAAGCTTTCTTT.

The chain combines TRBV28 with TRBJ2-4; TRBD2 agrees at 7 bases. The V gene's germline CDR1 is MDHEN and CDR2 SYDVKM. There are 14 residues in the CDR3. CDR3: CDNGEGLAKNIQYF. The CDR3 nucleotides read TGTGACAACGGGGAGGGTTTGGCCAAAAACATTCAGTACTTC.

The gene calls are TRBV6-6 and TRBJ2-5; tentatively, D is TRBD2 (7 bases). The CDR3 has 12 residues. The germline V gene encodes CDR1 MNHNY and CDR2 SVGAGI (reference sequence). The V end was cut by 6 bases, the J end by 10 bases, with 15 bases between. In nucleotides, the CDR3 is TGTGCCAGCAGCCTAGAGGGGGGGGACCAGTACTTC. This codes for CASSLEGGDQYF.

Comments on this clonotype: A clone one base away is much larger, so this may be a read error. This chain joins TRBV28 and TRBJ2-7; no reliable D call. CDR1 is MDHEN and CDR2 is SYDVKM in the germline V gene. The CDR3 covers 11 residues. The CDR3, as DNA: TGTGCCAGCGGTTTAAGGTACGAGCAGTACTTC. This codes for CASGLRYEQYF.

The chain carries TRBV28 and TRBJ2-7; D not certain. V shed 5 bases and J shed 2 bases, with 16 bases lying between them. This CDR3 comprises 15 residues. Germline V gene lookup returns CDR1 MDHEN and CDR2 SYDVKM. The CDR3 spells CASSGPNNPTYEQYF. CDR3 sequence (DNA): TGTGCCAGCAGTGGCCCCAATAACCCGACCTACGAGCAGTACTTC. Together with reference TRBV28 and TRBJ2-7, the CDR3 gives the full variable domain: DVKVTQSSRYLVKRTGEKVFLECVQDMDHENMFWYRQDPGLGLRLIYFSYDVKMKEKGDIPEGYSVSREKKERFSLILESASTNQTSMYLCASSGPNNPTYEQYFGPGTRLTVT.

In this sample, this clonotype turned up a few times. Here the CDR3 omits its conserved ending phenylalanine or tryptophan, so a read error is the likely source. The chain is built from TRBV5-1 and TRBJ2-1, with D perhaps matching TRBD1 or TRBD2 (5 bases each). CDR1 and CDR2 from the germline V gene are SGHRS and YFSETQ. The ends were cut back, 4 bases at V and 5 bases at J, with 13 bases in the middle. The CDR3 is made up of 14 amino acids. The CDR3: CASSRGTVDNEQFL. As DNA, the CDR3 is TGCGCCAGCAGCAGAGGGACGGTCGACAATGAGCAGTTCCTC.

Regarding this clonotype: One base away lies a much larger clone, so this may be a sequencing read error. The chain is built from TRBV29-1 and TRBJ2-3, with a tentative D call TRBD2 (6 bases). This CDR3 spans 15 amino acids. V gave up 8 bases and J gave up 0 bases, with 18 bases separating them. Germline V CDR1 and CDR2: SQVTM, ANQGSEA. This chain's CDR3 is CSTTIGGTSTDTQYF. The CDR3 region has the DNA TGCAGCACCACGATCGGGGGAACTAGCACAGATACGCAGTATTTT.

The chain employs TRBV4-1 and TRBJ2-5, with D unclear. Germline V gene lookup returns CDR1 MGHRA and CDR2 YSYEKL. The CDR3 has 11 residues. CDR3 nucleotide sequence: TGCGTCAGTAGCCAAGGCGAGACCCAGTACTTC. This sequence encodes CVSSQGETQYF.

The chain carries TRBV29-1 and TRBJ2-5, with 7 bases aligning to TRBD1. The CDR3 has 15 residues. V shed 6 bases and J 5 bases; nucleotides not matched to a gene: 15. The germline V gene encodes CDR1 SQVTM and CDR2 ANQGSEA. Here the CDR3 reads CSVNPQGDAWETQYF. Written as DNA, the CDR3 is TGCAGCGTCAACCCTCAGGGGGACGCTTGGGAGACCCAGTACTTC.

This clonotype appeared many times. This sequence joins TRBV29-1 and TRBJ1-4, with 10 bases aligning to TRBD1. The CDR3 loop spans 12 amino acids. V trimming: 6 bases; J trimming: 8 bases; junction bases outside the gene matches: 3. Germline CDR1 SQVTM, CDR2 ANQGSEA. The CDR3 bases are TGCAGCGTGGGACAGGGGACCGAAAAACTGTTTTTT. Protein sequence: CSVGQGTEKLFF.

The gene calls are TRBV30 and TRBJ1-6; D possibly corresponds to TRBD1 (5 bases). The CDR3 spans 15 residues. CDR1 is GTSNPN, CDR2 SVGIG, per germline (reference sequence). Trimming took off 2 bases at V and 13 bases at J, with 21 bases between the two ends. The CDR3 nucleotides are TGTGCCTGGAGTTCCGGGGACCAAAAAGGTTCGCCCCTCCACTTT. This codes for CAWSSGDQKGSPLHF.

This clonotype was recorded many times. The chain couples TRBV20-1 to TRBJ1-2, with D maybe TRBD1 (6 bases). Trimming removed 1 base from V and 3 bases from J, with 9 bases in between. Germline V lookup: CDR1 DFQATT, CDR2 SNEGSKA (reference sequence). The CDR3 is 13 amino acids. This CDR3 is CSARVEGDYGYTF. The CDR3 DNA sequence: TGCAGTGCTAGAGTAGAGGGGGACTATGGCTACACCTTC.

The V and J genes are TRBV6-6 and TRBJ1-5; tentative D call: TRBD1 (5 bases). The germline V and J ends were trimmed by 10 bases and 4 bases, with 14 bases remaining between them. The germline gives CDR1 MNHNY, CDR2 SVGAGI (reference sequence). This CDR3 is built from 13 residues. The CDR3 protein is CAIQGRSNQPQHF. CDR3 DNA sequence: TGTGCCATTCAGGGACGGAGTAATCAGCCCCAGCATTTT.

On this clonotype: A much larger clone lies one base from this, so it may be a read error. The rearrangement links TRBV20-1 to TRBJ2-1; no clear D gene. Germline CDR1 is DFQATT and CDR2 is SNEGSKA (reference sequence). The CDR3 runs 15 residues. The CDR3 coding sequence is TGCAGTGCTAGTTCGGCCGCTGCTACCTACAATGAGCAGCTCTTC. It codes for CSASSAAATYNEQLF.

Turning to this clonotype: At one end the junction does not follow the germline gene, possibly because of a read error. This rearrangement joins TRBV29-1 to TRBJ2-7; D is ambiguous. CDR3 length: 13 amino acids. Germline lookup yields CDR1 SQVTM and CDR2 ANQGSEA. The CDR3 region has the DNA TGCAGCGTTATAACCACGGGCTCCTATGAGCAGTACTTC. Translating gives CSVITTGSYEQYF.

This clonotype was seen a handful of times. The chain carries TRBV25-1 and TRBJ1-3, with TRBD1 identical over 7 bases. The CDR3 spans 15 residues. V was clipped by 4 bases and J by 2 bases; unmatched bases: 5. Looked up from germline, CDR1 is MGHDK and CDR2 is SYGVNS. The CDR3 region has the DNA TGTGCCAGCAGTGCCAGGGGGAGGGCTGGAAACACCATATATTTT. This codes for CASSARGRAGNTIYF.

Details on this clonotype: With a much larger clone just one base away, this may be a read error. The chain joins TRBV4-1 to TRBJ2-7; 7 nucleotides line up with TRBD1. The germline CDR1 and CDR2 sequences are MGHRA and YSYEKL. The CDR3 spans 15 residues. J was trimmed by 0 bases and V by 2 bases; bases with no gene match: 4. The CDR3 DNA sequence: TGCGCCAGCAGCCAATGCCGACAGGGCTCCTACGAGCAGTACTTC. It codes for CASSQCRQGSYEQYF.

For this clonotype: Relative to the germline gene, one junction end is altered; a read error may explain this. J is TRBJ2-7 and V is TRBV10-3, with 8 bases lining up with TRBD2. Germline CDR1 and CDR2: ENHRY and SYGVKD. The CDR3 runs to 15 residues. CDR3: CAISEGTSGTYDQYF. The CDR3 region has the DNA TGTGCCATCAGTGAAGGGACTAGTGGAACCTACGATCAGTACTTC.

This clonotype appeared many times. The chain employs TRBV6-6 and TRBJ2-7; TRBD1 or TRBD2 may be the D gene (5 bases each). V was trimmed by 2 bases and J by 3 bases, leaving 14 bases between them. CDR1 is MNHNY and CDR2 is SVGAGI in the germline V gene (reference sequence). This CDR3 region has 15 residues. Here the CDR3 DNA reads TGTGCCAGCAGTTACCCCGGGACCCGCATCTACGAGCAGTACTTC. This gives the protein CASSYPGTRIYEQYF.

A note on this clonotype: Compared with germline, one end of the junction differs, possibly owing to a read error. V usage is TRBV11-2 and J usage is TRBJ2-7; possibly TRBD2 for D (6 bases). Per the germline V gene, CDR1 is SGHAT and CDR2 is FQNNGV. CDR3 size: 13 residues. The CDR3 DNA is TGTGCCAGCAACCGGACTAACTCCTATGAGCAGTACTTC. Encoded protein: CASNRTNSYEQYF.

This chain uses TRBV6-2 or TRBV6-3 with TRBJ1-6; D is unclear. The CDR3 totals 12 residues. Germline V CDR1 and CDR2: MNHEY, SVGEGT. The CDR3 region is CASRMGNSPLHF. The CDR3 nucleotides read TGTGCGAGCCGCATGGGTAATTCACCCCTCCACTTT.

With regard to this clonotype: A read error may be the cause here, since a much bigger clone is one base away. The chain joins TRBV5-4 to TRBJ2-7, with 8 positions matching TRBD2. This CDR3 has 14 residues. In germline, CDR1 is SGHNT, CDR2 YYREEE (reference sequence). CDR3 residues: CTSSPGGGSYEQYF. The CDR3, as DNA: TGTACCAGCAGCCCAGGCGGGGGGAGCTACGAGCAGTACTTC.

This clonotype came up many times. The rearrangement joins TRBV6-5 to TRBJ2-7, with no clear D. V was clipped by 8 bases and J by 2 bases, with 16 bases between them. The CDR3 extends over 14 amino acids. Germline V gene data show CDR1 as MNHEY and CDR2 as SVGAGI. CDR3 region: CASGPVSFPYEQYF. As DNA, the CDR3 is TGTGCCAGCGGGCCCGTTTCATTTCCCTACGAGCAGTACTTC.

This clonotype was seen only a few times. It may be a read error: a sequence one base away is much more abundant. This chain connects TRBV14 to TRBJ2-7; D gene ambiguous. The CDR3 is 13 residues long. The germline gives CDR1 SGHDN, CDR2 FVKESK. The CDR3 DNA sequence: TGTACCAGCAGCCTGGACGCCTCCTACGAGCAGTACTTC. It encodes CTSSLDASYEQYF.

On this clonotype: A much larger clone is a single base away; this may be a read error. The rearrangement links TRBV10-1 to TRBJ2-7; the D gene is possibly TRBD1 (5 bases). Germline loops: CDR1 WNHNN, CDR2 SYGVQD (reference sequence). Trimming pared 3 bases from V and 0 bases from J, leaving 12 bases between. This CDR3 has 15 amino acids. The CDR3 here is CASSDGARGSYEQYF. The CDR3 coding sequence is TGCGCCAGCAGTGATGGGGCTAGGGGCTCCTACGAGCAGTACTTC.